This T cell receptor beta chain stems from a study of technical replicates of blood from several donors. Generated by immunoSEQ multiplex PCR, the TCRdb table keeps only in-frame clones and is missing some. The table shows 73,000 or so clones, with 90% to 95% occurring only once. Trimming at V came to 1 base and at J to 4 bases, leaving 3 bases not matched to a gene. CDR3 length: 14 residues. Germline V CDR1 and CDR2: SGHTS, YDEGEE. The receptor's source is a human donor in good health. The rearrangement links TRBV5-8 to TRBJ2-7; 9 bases align to TRBD2. Sequenced sample: T cells isolated from PBMCs. The CDR3 sequence is CASSLLSGRYEQYF. The CDR3 bases are TGTGCCAGCAGCTTGCTGAGCGGGAGGTACGAGCAGTACTTC.